The entry that follows covers one TCR beta chain sequence. Its antigen is undetermined. This sample is drawn from a study of identifying expanded T cells in peripheral blood. Study observations and caveats: Over approximately two and four weeks, about 15 and 19 clones changed, versus roughly 1.2 between replicates. Variance in clone template counts between approximately 2-week samples significantly increased with total template count across all healthy donors.

The V gene lost 2 bases and the J gene lost 5 bases, with 18 bases spanning the gap. The CDR3 contains 15 residues. CDR1 SQVTM and CDR2 ANQGSEA come from the germline V gene. The method was immunoSEQ multiplex PCR; TCRdb's version includes in-frame clones alone and lacks a portion of them. The table shows approximately 100,000 clones, with about 88% occurring only once. No infections or other immune events were documented during collection. Specimen: blood. The rearrangement joins TRBV29-1 to TRBJ2-5, with D perhaps TRBD1 (6 bases). This clonotype was sampled from a person aged 18 to 75 in good health. The CDR3 DNA is TGCAGCGTTGAAAGCTCACAGGGTACTGGGGAGACCCAGTACTTC. It codes for CSVESSQGTGETQYF.